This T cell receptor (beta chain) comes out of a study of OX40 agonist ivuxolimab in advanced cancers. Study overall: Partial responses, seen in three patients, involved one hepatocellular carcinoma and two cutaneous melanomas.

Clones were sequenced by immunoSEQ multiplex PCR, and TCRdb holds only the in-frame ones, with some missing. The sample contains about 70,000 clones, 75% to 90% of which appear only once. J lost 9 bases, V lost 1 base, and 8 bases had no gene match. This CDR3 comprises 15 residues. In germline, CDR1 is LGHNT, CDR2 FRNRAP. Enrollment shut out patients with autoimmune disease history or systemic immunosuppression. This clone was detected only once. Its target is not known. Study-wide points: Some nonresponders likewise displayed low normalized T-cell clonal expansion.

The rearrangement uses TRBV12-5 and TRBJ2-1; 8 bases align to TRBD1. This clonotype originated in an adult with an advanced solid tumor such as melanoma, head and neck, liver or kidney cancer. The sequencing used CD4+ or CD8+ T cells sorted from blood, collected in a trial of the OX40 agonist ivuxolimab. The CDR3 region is CASGLGTGYQGEQFF. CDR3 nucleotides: TGTGCTAGTGGTTTGGGGACAGGGTATCAAGGTGAGCAGTTCTTC.